This T cell receptor beta chain was sequenced in a study of blood T cell repertoires in COVID-19. Study-level background: Acute-phase and convalescent COVID-19 samples originated in the United States, Italy and Spain.

Source study methods: By means of reference gene primer amplification, nucleated cell counts were estimated. Method: immunoSEQ multiplex PCR; TCRdb's copy keeps in-frame clones and lacks some. That table furnishes V, J and clone size, whereas the DNA furnished D and trimming. This table has 150,000 to 200,000 clones, 80% to 90% appearing once. Germline V CDR1 and CDR2: SGDLS, YYNGEE. Trimming removed 4 bases at V and 5 bases at J, with 15 bases between. The CDR3 spans 14 residues. The clonotype was recovered from a woman in her 70s with COVID-19, enrolled during active disease. The chain links TRBV9 to TRBJ2-5; the D gene is possibly TRBD2 (5 bases). The source material was peripheral blood. The CDR3 loop reads CASSPSAGRETQYF. The CDR3 DNA reads as TGTGCCAGCAGCCCAAGTGCGGGCCGGGAGACCCAGTACTTC.